This entry lists 27 T cell receptor beta chains sequenced from one sample in a study of CD8 T cells in Susac syndrome. Random hexamers were used to reverse transcribe an amount of about 0.5 to 1 ug RNA. MiXCR, applied by TCRdb to the immunoSEQ multiplex PCR reads, yields one record per CDR3 protein. The table records around 130,000 distinct CDR3 sequences, 85% to 95% of them present only once. Sequencing was done on a sample of CD8+ T cells from PBMCs. All receptors derive from a human donor with Susac syndrome.

The rearrangement uses TRBV7-9 and TRBJ2-3, with no clear D. The CDR3 consists of 14 residues. CDR1 is SEHNR, CDR2 FQNEAQ, per germline (reference sequence). V was clipped by 5 bases and J by 3 bases, with 12 bases between them. The CDR3 sequence is CASSRVLGTDTQYF. CDR3 bases: TGTGCCAGCAGCAGGGTTCTAGGGACAGATACGCAGTATTTT.

This chain uses TRBV29-1 with TRBJ2-7; TRBD1 might be the D (7 bases). CDR1 and CDR2 (germline): SQVTM, ANQGSEA. V was cut by 8 bases and J by 0 bases, with 32 bases left in between. This CDR3 contains 19 residues. CDR3: CSLPRTGPPLIGSSYEQYF. The CDR3 bases are TGCAGCTTACCTCGGACAGGACCGCCACTGATCGGGAGCTCCTACGAGCAGTACTTC.

The chain joins TRBV10-3 to TRBJ1-2; possible D gene TRBD1, 6 bases. CDR1 ENHRY and CDR2 SYGVKD come from the germline V gene. The CDR3 sequence is 13 residues long. V was cut by 2 bases and J by 2 bases, with 6 bases left in between. The CDR3 is CAISEGGNYGYTF. The CDR3 DNA is TGTGCCATCAGTGAGGGGGGCAACTATGGCTACACCTTC.

This chain uses TRBV5-4 with TRBJ1-1; no clear D. Trimming removed 0 bases from V and 0 bases from J, with 15 bases in between. Germline CDR1 SGHNT, CDR2 YYREEE (reference sequence). This CDR3 is built from 17 residues. In nucleotides, the CDR3 is TGTGCCAGCAGCTTGGAATATGAGACGGGGATGAACACTGAAGCTTTCTTT. Translating it yields CASSLEYETGMNTEAFF.

This clonotype was counted between two and nine times. The rearrangement uses TRBV13 and TRBJ1-1; TRBD1 agrees at 9 bases. The V gene end was trimmed by 0 bases and the J gene end by 4 bases; junction bases not matched to a gene: 0. The germline gives CDR1 PRHDT, CDR2 FYEKMQ (reference sequence). The CDR3 runs 14 residues. In nucleotides, the CDR3 is TGTGCCAGCAGCTTAGGGACAGGGGGCACTGAAGCTTTCTTT. Protein sequence: CASSLGTGGTEAFF.

The chain recombines TRBV14 with TRBJ2-4, with 7 bases fitting TRBD2. V shed 0 bases and J 1 base; nucleotides not matched to a gene: 3. The CDR3 is 16 amino acids. Germline V gene data show CDR1 as SGHDN and CDR2 as FVKESK. Written as DNA, the CDR3 is TGTGCCAGCAGCCAAGATATGGGAGGGGCCAAAAACATTCAGTACTTC. This encodes CASSQDMGGAKNIQYF.

The chain couples TRBV15 to TRBJ2-5; 8 positions agree with TRBD2. V lost 1 base, J lost 5 bases, and 6 bases stayed unmatched. The CDR3 extends over 15 amino acids. Germline lookup yields CDR1 LNHNV and CDR2 YYDKDF (reference sequence). The CDR3 coding sequence is TGTGCCACCAGCAGAGTAAGCGGGGGTGGCGAGACCCAGTACTTC. It translates to CATSRVSGGGETQYF.

The J gene is TRBJ1-1, the V gene TRBV29-1; D may be TRBD1 (5 bases). The germline gives CDR1 SQVTM, CDR2 ANQGSEA. Trimming cost V 1 base and J 3 bases, with 12 bases left between them. The CDR3 runs to 14 residues. In nucleotides, the CDR3 is TGCAGCGTTGAAGGAGGGGTTGAGGACACTGAAGCTTTCTTT. The encoded protein is CSVEGGVEDTEAFF.

The chain joins TRBV21-1 to TRBJ2-7; TRBD2 was called by the table and not checked on the DNA. TRBV21-1 represents a pseudogene. The CDR3 extends over 16 amino acids. CDR3 protein: CASSKRGAGAPREQYF. The CDR3 nucleotides are TGTGCCAGCAGCAAAAGGGGTGCGGGAGCGCCCCGCGAGCAGTACTTC.

The V gene is TRBV7-9, the J gene TRBJ2-3, with 7 bases that match TRBD2. Losses at the gene ends were 1 base for V and 4 bases for J; bases not matched to a gene: 8. The CDR3 loop spans 16 amino acids. The germline gives CDR1 SEHNR, CDR2 FQNEAQ (reference sequence). The CDR3 nucleotides read TGTGCCAGCAGCTTAGAACTCGGGGGGTTAGCAGATACGCAGTATTTT. This gives the protein CASSLELGGLADTQYF.

The chain recombines TRBV11-2 with TRBJ1-5, with D possibly being TRBD1 (5 bases). The CDR3 contains 15 residues. Looked up from germline, CDR1 is SGHAT and CDR2 is FQNNGV. V lost 3 bases and J 0 bases, leaving 9 bases between the germline ends. The DNA for the CDR3 is TGTGCCAGCAGCTTTGGGGGGGATAGCAATCAGCCCCAGCATTTT. It is translated as CASSFGGDSNQPQHF.

The table lists this clonotype with a count of one. This chain connects TRBV24-1 to TRBJ1-2; no definite D call. Trimming cost V 1 base and J 1 base, with 6 bases left between them. The CDR3 is made up of 14 amino acids. Germline lookup yields CDR1 KGHDR and CDR2 SFDVKD. Here the CDR3 DNA reads TGTGCCACCAGTGATTTCCAGCATAACTATGGCTACACCTTC. It encodes CATSDFQHNYGYTF.

This chain connects TRBV12-3 or TRBV12-4 to TRBJ1-1; TRBD1 might be the D (6 bases). This CDR3 comprises 13 residues. Trimming pared 7 bases from V and 1 base from J, leaving 10 bases between. This chain's CDR3 is CASILGGNTEAFF. DNA of the CDR3: TGTGCCAGCATCCTAGGGGGGAACACTGAAGCTTTCTTT.

The CDR3 nucleotides read TGTGCCAGCAGCTTAGGTGCGGGGTACGATGAGCAGTTCTTC. It specifies CASSLGAGYDEQFF. The V gene is TRBV11-2, the J gene TRBJ2-1; perhaps TRBD2 as D (6 bases). The germline V and J ends were trimmed by 1 base and 8 bases, with 12 bases remaining between them. The CDR3 contains 14 residues. CDR1 is SGHAT and CDR2 is FQNNGV in the germline V gene.

The gene calls are TRBV7-9 and TRBJ1-2; TRBD1 aligns across 8 bases. The CDR3 sequence is 19 residues long. V lost 3 bases and J lost 8; bases outside the gene matches: 23. CDR1 SEHNR and CDR2 FQNEAQ come from the germline V gene (reference sequence). This CDR3 reads CASSFFYPTLPGTGGGYTF. CDR3 nucleotides: TGTGCCAGCAGCTTCTTCTACCCAACTCTTCCCGGGACAGGTGGAGGCTACACCTTC.

The chain has TRBV12-3 or TRBV12-4 and TRBJ2-3, with 11 bases identical to TRBD1. V trimming: 4 bases; J trimming: 3 bases; junction bases outside the gene matches: 6. The CDR3 is 16 amino acids. The CDR3, as DNA: TGTGCCAGCAGTTGGGTTGGACAGGGGGCTACAGATACGCAGTATTTT. Encoded protein: CASSWVGQGATDTQYF.

V is TRBV5-1 and J is TRBJ1-1; no clear D gene. Trimming removed 1 base at V and 1 base at J, with 2 bases between. CDR3 length: 12 amino acids. Per germline, CDR1 SGHRS and CDR2 YFSETQ. The CDR3 spells CASSLKNTEAFF. The CDR3 nucleotides are TGCGCCAGCAGCTTGAAGAACACTGAAGCTTTCTTT.

The V call is TRBV4-2, the J call TRBJ1-2; D might be TRBD1 (6 bases). The CDR3 has 11 residues. Germline V CDR1 and CDR2: LGHNA, YNFKEQ. V lost 5 bases and J lost 6, with 7 bases in between. The CDR3 reads CASSGDNGYTF. CDR3 DNA sequence: TGTGCCAGCAGCGGGGACAATGGCTACACCTTC.

The gene calls are TRBV9 and TRBJ2-5, with 7 nucleotides matching TRBD1. Germline V lookup: CDR1 SGDLS, CDR2 YYNGEE. The CDR3 extends over 14 amino acids. The V and J ends lost 0 bases and 4 bases, in that order; junction bases with no gene match: 3. The CDR3 nucleotides are TGTGCCAGCAGCGTAGAAGGGGGCCTAGAGACCCAGTACTTC. Translating it yields CASSVEGGLETQYF.

The chain employs TRBV7-2 and TRBJ2-3; TRBD2 aligns across 8 bases. Trimming cost V 5 bases and J 0 bases; bases outside gene matches: 7. Germline lookup yields CDR1 SGHTA and CDR2 FQGNSA. The length of the CDR3 is 16 residues. In DNA, the CDR3 is TGTGCCAGCAGCCCACCTAGCGGGCTGAGCACAGATACGCAGTATTTT. Translated: CASSPPSGLSTDTQYF.

The chain has TRBV6-5 and TRBJ2-1; D perhaps matches TRBD2 (5 bases). The CDR3 runs to 14 residues. V was clipped by 4 bases and J by 8 bases, with 15 bases between them. Germline lookup yields CDR1 MNHEY and CDR2 SVGAGI. The CDR3 nucleotides are TGTGCCAGCAGTTTCACTAGGGAGTACGATGAGCAGTTCTTC. This sequence encodes CASSFTREYDEQFF.

The V call is TRBV4-2, the J call TRBJ1-1, with a weak D call TRBD1 (5 bases). This CDR3 contains 15 residues. CDR1 is LGHNA and CDR2 is YNFKEQ in the germline V gene. Trimming left V 0 bases short and J 0 bases short, with 8 bases between. For the CDR3, the DNA is TGTGCCAGCAGCCAAGATCGCAGGGTGAACACTGAAGCTTTCTTT. Translated: CASSQDRRVNTEAFF.

The CDR3 protein is CSATESHEQYF. The CDR3 DNA is TGCAGTGCTACAGAGAGTCACGAGCAGTACTTC. V gene TRBV20-1 combines with J gene TRBJ2-7; D gene unclear. The CDR3 has 11 amino acids. Germline V gene data show CDR1 as DFQATT and CDR2 as SNEGSKA (reference sequence). V lost 4 bases, J lost 5 bases, and 9 bases lay in between.

The chain carries TRBV5-5 and TRBJ1-2, with no clear D. CDR1 SGHKS and CDR2 YYEKEE come from the germline V gene (reference sequence). The CDR3 totals 15 residues. Trimming removed 3 bases from V and 0 bases from J, with 12 bases in between. CDR3 DNA sequence: TGTGCCAGCAGCTCGCCTTACGGTTCTAACTATGGCTACACCTTC. Translating it yields CASSSPYGSNYGYTF. The full variable domain, completed using reference TRBV5-5 and TRBJ1-2, is DAGVTQSPTHLIKTRGQQVTLRCSPISGHKSVSWYQQVLGQGPQFIFQYYEKEERGRGNFPDRFSARQFPNYSSELNVNALLLGDSALYLCASSSPYGSNYGYTFGSGTRLTVV.

This sequence joins TRBV29-1 and TRBJ2-5; D may be TRBD1 (7 bases). V lost 3 bases and J lost 1, with 15 bases in between. This CDR3 has 15 residues. Germline CDR1 reads SQVTM; CDR2 reads ANQGSEA. The CDR3 is CSVEGGQLIQETQYF. DNA of the CDR3: TGCAGCGTTGAGGGGGGACAGCTAATCCAAGAGACCCAGTACTTC.

This sequence joins TRBV12-5 and TRBJ2-5, with 8 nucleotides matching TRBD1. The CDR3 extends over 14 amino acids. V lost 3 bases and J lost 2; bases outside the gene matches: 2. CDR1 LGHNT and CDR2 FRNRAP come from the germline V gene. CDR3: CASGLGDRQETQYF. The CDR3, as DNA: TGTGCTAGTGGTTTAGGGGACAGGCAAGAGACCCAGTACTTC.

The chain has TRBV15 and TRBJ2-3; TRBD2 is a possible D gene (5 bases). In germline, CDR1 is LNHNV, CDR2 YYDKDF (reference sequence). Trimming cost V 2 bases and J 5 bases, with 14 bases left between them. CDR3 size: 15 residues. As DNA, the CDR3 is TGTGCCACCAGCAGACCCAAGGGTGGAGGAGATACGCAGTATTTT. This codes for CATSRPKGGGDTQYF.